A selection of T cell receptor beta chains follows, all from one sample in a study of glioma-infiltrating T cells. TCRdb ran MiXCR on the multiplex PCR reads and lists one entry per CDR3 protein. Among about 400,000 distinct CDR3 sequences, roughly two fifths were seen once, and the ten largest hold about 11%. Material: glioma tissue, nonneoplastic brain tissue, or PBMCs (not recorded which). The source is a human donor with low-grade glioma or glioblastoma, undergoing nonglioma brain surgery, or in good health (not recorded which). CDR3s include the opening cysteine and the closing phenylalanine or tryptophan. A D gene is named only where the DNA matches it firmly. Expanded clones are given a class, and other clones once, few, many or no size at all.

D gene,J gene,V gene,clone size,CDR3 protein,CDR3 DNA
-,TRBJ2-3,TRBV6-5,-,CASSKQDPGSEETQYF,TGTGCCAGCAGTAAACAGGACCCAGGTTCCGAGGAGACCCAGTATTTT
-,TRBJ1-5,TRBV12-3/TRBV12-4,-,CASTQQVGGVQPQHF,TGTGCCAGCACCCAACAGGTGGGGGGAGTCCAGCCCCAGCATTTT
-,TRBJ2-5,TRBV20-1,few,CSARTDQETQYF,TGCAGTGCTAGGACAGATCAAGAGACCCAGTACTTC
TRBD2,TRBJ2-1,TRBV3-1,few,CASTGLAGMTFYNEQFF,TGTGCCAGCACCGGACTAGCGGGAATGACTTTCTACAATGAGCAGTTCTTC
-,TRBJ1-5,TRBV12-3/TRBV12-4,-,CASSFSNSNQPQHF,TGTGCCAGCAGTTTCAGTAATAGCAATCAGCCCCAGCATTTT
-,TRBJ1-5,TRBV6-2/TRBV6-3,few,CASSTYQGLQSNQPQHF,TGTGCCAGCAGTACCTACCAGGGGCTACAAAGCAATCAGCCCCAGCATTTT
-,TRBJ2-7,TRBV7-9,many,CASSFTSGEQYF,TGTGCCAGCAGCTTCACTTCCGGGGAGCAGTACTTC
TRBD1,TRBJ1-1,TRBV3-1,-,CASSQVPGQGLNTEAFF,TGTGCCAGCAGCCAAGTCCCGGGACAGGGATTAAACACTGAAGCTTTCTTT
TRBD2,TRBJ2-5,TRBV6-6,-,CASRRAGRGDQETQYF,TGTGCCAGCCGACGAGCGGGACGGGGGGACCAAGAGACCCAGTACTTC
-,TRBJ2-1,TRBV6-2/TRBV6-3,-,CAIGGRSNEKFF,TGTGCCATAGGGGGGAGAAGCAATGAGAAGTTCTTC
TRBD1,TRBJ2-5,TRBV7-2,few,CASRSTGTGGSIQYF,TGTGCCAGCAGATCCACCGGGACAGGGGGCTCTATCCAGTACTTC
-,TRBJ1-1,TRBV5-4,-,CASSLAPSNTEAFF,TGTGCCAGCAGCTTGGCTCCGTCCAACACTGAAGCTTTCTTT
-,TRBJ1-3,TRBV10-3,few,CAIRGGNTIYF,TGTGCCATCAGGGGAGGAAACACCATATATTTT
TRBD2,TRBJ2-1,TRBV4-2,few,CASSQVTGTSSYNEQFF,TGTGCCAGCAGCCAAGTGACCGGGACTAGCTCCTACAATGAGCAGTTCTTC
-,TRBJ2-7,TRBV5-4,-,CASRGADNYEQYF,TGTGCCAGCAGAGGAGCGGATAACTATGAGCAGTACTTC
TRBD1,TRBJ1-4,TRBV7-3,-,CASSPGQGEKLFF,TGTGCCAGCAGCCCCGGACAGGGTGAAAAACTGTTTTTT
TRBD1,TRBJ1-1,TRBV10-3,-,CAISEWDRAMNTEAFF,TGTGCCATCAGTGAGTGGGACAGGGCCATGAACACTGAAGCTTTCTTT
TRBD1,TRBJ2-7,TRBV6-2/TRBV6-3,-,CASSSTGITYEQYF,TGTGCCAGCAGTTCGACAGGGATTACCTACGAGCAGTACTTC
-,TRBJ1-5,TRBV20-1,-,CSAMLGGAGQPQHF,TGCAGTGCTATGTTGGGGGGCGCAGGGCAGCCCCAGCATTTT
-,TRBJ2-3,TRBV7-9,-,CASSQDLNTDTQYF,TGTGCCAGCAGCCAAGACTTGAACACAGATACGCAGTATTTT
-,TRBJ1-2,TRBV5-1,few,CASSLSTANYGYTF,TGCGCCAGCAGCTTGTCTACAGCTAACTATGGCTACACCTTC
TRBD1,TRBJ1-5,TRBV27,-,CASSLSGAQGAGQPQHF,TGTGCCAGCAGTTTATCGGGGGCGCAGGGGGCAGGACAGCCCCAGCATTTT
-,TRBJ2-5,TRBV4-2,-,CASGRDPAQETQYF,TGTGCCAGCGGCCGGGACCCGGCCCAAGAGACCCAGTACTTC
-,TRBJ1-2,TRBV20-1,many,CSAPPTVNYGYTF,TGCAGTGCCCCACCGACGGTCAACTATGGCTACACCTTC
-,TRBJ2-7,TRBV28,-,CASSLLGGRHSYEQYF,TGTGCCAGCAGTTTATTGGGGGGCAGGCACTCCTACGAGCAGTACTTC
-,TRBJ2-7,TRBV27,many,CASSFTGQSGGEQYF,TGTGCCAGCAGTTTCACGGGACAGTCCGGGGGCGAGCAGTACTTC
-,TRBJ2-7,TRBV27,many,CASSYGTLYEQYF,TGTGCCAGCAGTTACGGGACTCTCTACGAGCAGTACTTC
-,TRBJ1-5,TRBV6-1,many,CASSQNTGVNQPQHF,TGTGCCAGCAGTCAAAACACCGGGGTCAATCAGCCCCAGCATTTT
-,TRBJ2-1,TRBV12-3/TRBV12-4,-,CASSPHQGEAEQFF,TGTGCCAGCAGTCCCCACCAGGGGGAGGCTGAGCAGTTCTTC
TRBD2,TRBJ2-3,TRBV4-1,-,CASSPWTSGSVAYTQYF,TGCGCCAGCAGCCCATGGACTAGCGGGAGTGTAGCATATACGCAGTATTTT
TRBD1,TRBJ2-5,TRBV20-1,few,CSAGGGQGPSGTQYF,TGCAGTGCGGGAGGGGGACAGGGGCCGTCGGGGACCCAGTACTTC
TRBD1,TRBJ2-7,TRBV6-1,-,CASSLTLRGRSEQYF,TGTGCCAGCAGTTTAACTCTCAGGGGGCGAAGCGAGCAGTACTTC
-,TRBJ2-5,TRBV25-1,-,CASSDPWIGGIETQYF,TGTGCCAGCAGTGACCCCTGGATAGGGGGTATTGAGACCCAGTACTTC
-,TRBJ2-7,TRBV27,few,CASSSRTLRHEQYF,TGTGCCAGCAGCTCGAGAACCCTGAGGCACGAGCAGTACTTC
-,TRBJ2-7,TRBV10-3,-,CAISGQFGGISYEQYF,TGTGCCATCAGTGGTCAGTTCGGGGGCATCTCCTACGAGCAGTACTTC
-,TRBJ2-1,TRBV27,many,CASGNLGNNEQFF,TGTGCCAGCGGAAATTTGGGGAACAATGAGCAGTTCTTC
-,TRBJ1-2,TRBV27,many,CATLGGGDYGYTF,TGTGCCACCCTAGGAGGCGGAGACTATGGCTACACCTTC
-,TRBJ1-3,TRBV20-1,many,CSARQYSGNTIYF,TGCAGTGCTAGACAGTACTCTGGAAACACCATATATTTT
-,TRBJ2-4,TRBV12-3/TRBV12-4,many,CASSTHRAKNIQYF,TGTGCCAGCAGTACCCACAGGGCCAAAAACATTCAGTACTTC
-,TRBJ1-5,TRBV20-1,few,CSARKIYRDSNQPQHF,TGCAGTGCTAGGAAAATCTACCGGGACTCAAATCAGCCCCAGCATTTT
-,TRBJ2-5,TRBV7-9,-,CASSLELAWGTQYF,TGTGCCAGCAGCTTAGAACTAGCATGGGGGACCCAGTACTTC
TRBD1,TRBJ2-7,TRBV28,-,CASSDPGQGSEQYF,TGTGCCAGCAGTGACCCGGGACAGGGTTCCGAGCAGTACTTC
TRBD2,TRBJ2-1,TRBV2,-,CASSGRLAGYNEQFF,TGTGCCAGCAGCGGTCGACTAGCGGGATACAATGAGCAGTTCTTC
-,TRBJ1-5,TRBV10-3,few,CAISERGYSNQPQHF,TGTGCCATCAGTGAGCGGGGTTATAGCAATCAGCCCCAGCATTTT
-,TRBJ2-3,TRBV28,many,CASSFTRSTGETDTQYF,TGTGCCAGCAGTTTTACCCGATCGACGGGAGAGACAGATACGCAGTATTTT
-,TRBJ2-7,TRBV29-1,few,CSVVEYEQYF,TGCAGCGTTGTCGAATACGAGCAGTACTTC
TRBD2,TRBJ2-2,TRBV12-3/TRBV12-4,once,CASSFSSIGVAGNTGELFF,TGTGCCAGCAGTTTTTCGTCCATTGGGGTAGCGGGAAACACCGGGGAGCTGTTTTTT
TRBD1,TRBJ1-2,TRBV6-5,many,CASSYGGQEVNGYTF,TGTGCCAGCAGTTACGGGGGACAGGAGGTGAATGGCTACACCTTC
TRBD1,TRBJ2-1,TRBV7-6,once,CASSLAQVGQGSYNEQFF,TGTGCCAGCAGCTTAGCGCAAGTTGGACAGGGATCCTACAATGAGCAGTTCTTC
-,TRBJ1-1,TRBV4-3,-,CASSLGTAINTEAFF,TGCGCCAGCAGCCTAGGGACGGCAATCAACACTGAAGCTTTCTTT
-,TRBJ2-5,TRBV12-3/TRBV12-4,few,CASSREAQETQYF,TGTGCCAGCAGCCGGGAAGCTCAAGAGACCCAGTACTTC
TRBD1,TRBJ2-7,TRBV27,many,CASIHWDRPYEQYF,TGTGCCAGCATACATTGGGACAGGCCCTACGAGCAGTACTTC
TRBD1,TRBJ1-1,TRBV6-2/TRBV6-3,once,CASSYPDRGVFTTEAFF,TGTGCCAGCAGTTATCCGGACAGGGGAGTTTTTACCACTGAAGCTTTCTTT
TRBD1,TRBJ1-3,TRBV15,-,CATSRDTSGGGNTIYF,TGTGCCACCAGCAGAGATACCTCAGGGGGCGGAAACACCATATATTTT
-,TRBJ1-2,TRBV7-2,many,CASSATKGVDGYTF,TGTGCCAGCAGCGCCACGAAAGGGGTTGATGGCTACACCTTC